This entry features one T cell receptor (beta chain) sequence. The target antigen is unknown. These data are taken from a study of T-cell reconstitution after alpha-beta-depleted transplantation in children. Points from the study as a whole: TCRbeta diversity was high at day 60 in some patients (a result of surviving recipient T cells and thymic progenitors). By about two months after transplant, alpha-beta T cells reportedly arose from several hundred graft clones that had expanded. Most T-cell counts and diversity one year after the transplant came from T cells that were newly produced.

Preparation of the TCRbeta library used unique molecular identifiers. TCRdb redid the calling of the PCR reads with MiXCR, one entry per CDR3 protein. The table includes 240,000 or so distinct CDR3 sequences, 8.2% detected once. Germline V CDR1 and CDR2: MNHNS, SASEGT. The V end lost 7 bases, the J end lost 4 bases, and 16 bases lay between the germline ends. The CDR3 is made up of 14 amino acids. This receptor was obtained from a male patient between 10 and 17 years old who had a stem cell transplant for acute lymphoblastic leukemia, so the T cells may come from the graft donor. The specimen was PBMCs, mostly from graft donor cells, collected 180 days after TCRalphabeta/CD19-depleted stem cell transplant. The rearrangement links TRBV6-1 to TRBJ2-5, with D possibly TRBD1 on 6 matching bases. The CDR3 here is CASTGRGWGETQYF. The CDR3 region has the DNA TGTGCCAGCACGGGCAGGGGATGGGGAGAGACCCAGTACTTC.